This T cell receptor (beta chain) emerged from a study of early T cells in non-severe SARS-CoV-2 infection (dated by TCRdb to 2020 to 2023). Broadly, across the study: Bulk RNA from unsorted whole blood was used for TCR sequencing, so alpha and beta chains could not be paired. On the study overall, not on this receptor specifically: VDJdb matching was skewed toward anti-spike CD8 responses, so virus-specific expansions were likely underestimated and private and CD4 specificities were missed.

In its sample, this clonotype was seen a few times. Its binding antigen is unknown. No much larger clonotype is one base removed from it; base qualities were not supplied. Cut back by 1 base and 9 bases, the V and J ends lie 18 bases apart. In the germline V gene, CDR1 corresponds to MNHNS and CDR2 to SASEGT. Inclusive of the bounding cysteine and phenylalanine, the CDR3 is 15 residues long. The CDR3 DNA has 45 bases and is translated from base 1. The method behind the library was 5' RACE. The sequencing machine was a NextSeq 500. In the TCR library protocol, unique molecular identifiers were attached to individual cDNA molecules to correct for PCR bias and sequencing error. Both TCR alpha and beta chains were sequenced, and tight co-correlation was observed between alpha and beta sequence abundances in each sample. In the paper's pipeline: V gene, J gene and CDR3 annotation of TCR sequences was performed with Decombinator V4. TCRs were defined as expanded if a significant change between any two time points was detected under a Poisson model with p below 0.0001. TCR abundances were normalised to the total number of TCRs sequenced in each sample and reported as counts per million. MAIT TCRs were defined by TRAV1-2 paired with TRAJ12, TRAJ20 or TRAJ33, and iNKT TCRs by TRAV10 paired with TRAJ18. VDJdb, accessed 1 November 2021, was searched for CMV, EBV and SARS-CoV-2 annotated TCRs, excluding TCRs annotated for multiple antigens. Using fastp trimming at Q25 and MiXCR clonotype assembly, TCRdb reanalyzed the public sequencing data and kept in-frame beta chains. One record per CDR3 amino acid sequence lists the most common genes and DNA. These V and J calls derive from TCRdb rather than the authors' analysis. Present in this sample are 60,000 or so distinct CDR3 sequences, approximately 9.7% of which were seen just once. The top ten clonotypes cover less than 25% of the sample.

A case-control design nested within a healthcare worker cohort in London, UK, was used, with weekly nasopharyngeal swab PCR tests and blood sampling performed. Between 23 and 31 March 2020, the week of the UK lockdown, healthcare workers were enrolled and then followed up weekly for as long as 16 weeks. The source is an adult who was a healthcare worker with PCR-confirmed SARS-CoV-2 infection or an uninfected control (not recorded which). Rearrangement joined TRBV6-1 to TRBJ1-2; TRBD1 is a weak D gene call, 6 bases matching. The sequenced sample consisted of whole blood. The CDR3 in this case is CASSEDGRGSKRYTF. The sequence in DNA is TGTGCCAGCAGTGAAGACGGCAGGGGAAGCAAGCGCTACACCTTC.